Below are 11 T cell receptor beta chains sequenced from a single sample in a study of OX40 agonist ivuxolimab in advanced cancers. Data came from immunoSEQ multiplex PCR; TCRdb stores just in-frame clones and leaves some out. The sample includes tens of thousands of clones, 80% to 90% of them seen just once. The sequenced sample was CD4+ or CD8+ T cells sorted from blood, obtained in a trial of the OX40 agonist ivuxolimab. The source of these receptors is an adult with an advanced solid tumor such as melanoma, head and neck, liver or kidney cancer.

The chain couples TRBV7-8 to TRBJ2-3, with 8 nucleotides matching TRBD2. From germline, CDR1 is SGHVS and CDR2 FQNEAQ. The CDR3 consists of 14 residues. Losses at the gene ends were 3 bases for V and 5 bases for J; bases not matched to a gene: 4. The CDR3 nucleotides read TGTGCCAGCAGCTTCCGACGGGGGGGAGATACGCAGTATTTT. It codes for CASSFRRGGDTQYF.

The V and J genes are TRBV5-1 and TRBJ2-3; TRBD2 might be the D (6 bases). The V gene lost 5 bases and the J gene lost 0 bases, with 7 bases spanning the gap. The CDR3 has 13 residues. The germline V gene has CDR1 SGHRS and CDR2 YFSETQ. The CDR3, as DNA: TGCGCCAGCAGGAGCGGGAGCACAGATACGCAGTATTTT. It yields the protein CASRSGSTDTQYF.

This clone has only a few counts. This chain connects TRBV28 to TRBJ2-3; D is perhaps TRBD2 (6 bases). The CDR3 has 15 residues. CDR1 is MDHEN and CDR2 is SYDVKM in the germline V gene. Trimming left V 3 bases short and J 6 bases short, with 16 bases between. In nucleotides, the CDR3 is TGTGCCAGCAGTTTCGCGGGACCCCAGATGGATACGCAGTATTTT. This sequence encodes CASSFAGPQMDTQYF.

The chain has TRBV7-3 and TRBJ1-1; the D is unclear. Trimming left V 2 bases short and J 4 bases short, with 5 bases between. This CDR3 region has 12 residues. Per the germline V gene, CDR1 is SGHTA and CDR2 is FQGTGA. In DNA form, the CDR3 reads TGTGCCAGCAGCTTATCGCCCACTGAAGCTTTCTTT. Amino acid sequence: CASSLSPTEAFF.

The V gene is TRBV2, the J gene TRBJ2-1, with 8 bases lining up with TRBD2. The CDR3 length is 16 residues. Losses at the gene ends were 7 bases for V and 10 bases for J; bases not matched to a gene: 18. CDR1 and CDR2 from the germline V gene are SNHLY and FYNNEI. The CDR3 DNA is TGTGCCAGCAATCCGGGAGGGGGGAGGGGCCTTTACGAGCAGTTCTTC. Amino acid sequence: CASNPGGGRGLYEQFF.

This chain connects TRBV7-2 to TRBJ2-7; D is ambiguous. V was clipped by 4 bases and J by 0 bases, with 4 bases between them. Germline lookup yields CDR1 SGHTA and CDR2 FQGNSA. The CDR3 runs 12 residues. Here the CDR3 DNA reads TGTGCCAGCAGCTCTATCTCCTACGAGCAGTACTTC. Its translation: CASSSISYEQYF.

This rearrangement joins TRBV5-5 to TRBJ2-5; D is tentatively TRBD1 or TRBD2 (5 bases each). V was pared by 0 bases and J by 0 bases, with 9 bases between. Germline CDR1 is SGHKS and CDR2 is YYEKEE (reference sequence). The CDR3 has 15 residues. The CDR3, as DNA: TGTGCCAGCAGCTTGGGGGACGGTTACCAAGAGACCCAGTACTTC. Protein product: CASSLGDGYQETQYF.

The chain uses TRBV5-4 and TRBJ2-2; no firm D call. Germline CDR1 is SGHNT and CDR2 is YYREEE (reference sequence). Trimming removed 2 bases at V and 6 bases at J, with 14 bases between. The CDR3 runs 15 residues. The CDR3 DNA is TGTGCCAGCAGCTTTTCCGAGCTTGGGCCCGGGGAGCTGTTTTTT. Protein product: CASSFSELGPGELFF.

This chain links TRBV5-5 with TRBJ1-5; the match to TRBD1 covers 9 bases. CDR3 length: 16 amino acids. V lost 0 bases to trimming and J lost 7 bases; unmatched junction nucleotides: 8. CDR1 is SGHKS, CDR2 YYEKEE, per germline (reference sequence). The CDR3 here is CASSLDPGTGRQPQHF. The CDR3 bases are TGTGCCAGCAGCTTGGACCCCGGGACAGGGAGGCAGCCCCAGCATTTT.

V gene TRBV6-1 combines with J gene TRBJ2-6; the D call may be TRBD1 or TRBD2 (5 bases each). The CDR3 totals 14 residues. Germline V gene data show CDR1 as MNHNS and CDR2 as SASEGT. V lost 6 bases, J lost 2 bases, and 8 bases lay in between. CDR3 protein: CASRVGAGANVLTF. Here the CDR3 DNA reads TGTGCCAGCAGGGTGGGGGCTGGGGCCAACGTCCTGACTTTC.

V is TRBV5-1 and J is TRBJ2-5, with D unresolved. The germline CDR1 and CDR2 sequences are SGHRS and YFSETQ. The germline V and J ends were trimmed by 4 bases and 0 bases, with 7 bases remaining between them. The CDR3 consists of 13 residues. The CDR3 coding sequence is TGCGCCAGCAGCAAAGGATACCAAGAGACCCAGTACTTC. This translates into CASSKGYQETQYF.